A selection of T cell receptor beta chains follows, all from one sample in a study of T cell responses to AZD1222 COVID-19 vaccine. Assay: immunoSEQ multiplex PCR; the TCRdb copy retains only in-frame clones and omits some. This table has about 100,000 clones, approximately 87% appearing once. The sequences come from peripheral blood, collected on day 0 of AZD1222 vaccination. These receptors came from an adult in good health. The CDR3 runs from the conserved cysteine through the conserved F or W. D genes are given only for firm matches. Clone size, where shown, is once, few, many, or a class for clones that have expanded.

cdr3_nt	cdr3_aa	v_call	j_call	clone_size	d_call
TGTGCCAGCAGTTACTCCGACACGCAGTCCTACGAGCAGTACTTC	CASSYSDTQSYEQYF	TRBV6-5	TRBJ2-7	-	-
TGTGCCAGCCGACAGGCAACTAATGAAAAACTGTTTTTT	CASRQATNEKLFF	TRBV10-3	TRBJ1-4	few	-
TGCAGTGCTAGTACCACAACTGAAGCTTTCTTT	CSASTTTEAFF	TRBV20-1	TRBJ1-1	once	-
TGTGCCAGCAGCGGGCGGACGGTAATCAGTGAAAAACTGTTTTTT	CASSGRTVISEKLFF	TRBV5-6	TRBJ1-4	-	-
TGTGCCAGCAGTACCCCCGCCAGCGGGGGGGCCAATGAGCAGTTCTTC	CASSTPASGGANEQFF	TRBV28	TRBJ2-1	-	TRBD2
TGCGCCAGCAGCCTGAGTTTGGGTCAGCCCCAGCATTTT	CASSLSLGQPQHF	TRBV4-1	TRBJ1-5	-	-
TGTGCCAGCAGCCCTGACAGTACCCCCTCTGGAAACACCATATATTTT	CASSPDSTPSGNTIYF	TRBV5-5	TRBJ1-3	-	-
TGTGCCAGCAGGGTAGGAGGGGTTCGGTCACCCCTCCACTTT	CASRVGGVRSPLHF	TRBV7-2	TRBJ1-6	few	-
TGTGCCAGCAGCTTCGGGACTCATACGATCGAGACCCAGTACTTC	CASSFGTHTIETQYF	TRBV5-6	TRBJ2-5	-	-
TGTGCCAGTAGTCTAAGGGACAGGGCAGGCTGGGCGAACACTGAAGCTTTCTTT	CASSLRDRAGWANTEAFF	TRBV19	TRBJ1-1	-	TRBD1
TGTGCCAGCACCATCGACAGGGGGCGAGGCTACACCTTC	CASTIDRGRGYTF	TRBV28	TRBJ1-2	-	TRBD1
TGTGCCAGCAGGGCCTCCGGGACAGCCCTCGGCGAGCAGTACTTC	CASRASGTALGEQYF	TRBV6-5	TRBJ2-7	-	TRBD1
TGTGCCAGCAGCGTAGGGGCGCCAGGCCCCAATTCACCCCTCCACTTT	CASSVGAPGPNSPLHF	TRBV9	TRBJ1-6	-	-
TGTGCCAGCAGTTTCGGGCCAGACACTGAAGCTTTCTTT	CASSFGPDTEAFF	TRBV12-3/TRBV12-4	TRBJ1-1	-	-
TGTGCCAGTAGTATGGCGCGGGGGGGCCTTGAGACCCAGTACTTC	CASSMARGGLETQYF	TRBV19	TRBJ2-5	-	TRBD2
TGCAGCGTTGTCGCGGGACAGGGTTTTGGCTACACCTTC	CSVVAGQGFGYTF	TRBV29-1	TRBJ1-2	-	TRBD1
TGTGCCAGCCACAGGATGGTGGGGGAAAAACTGTTTTTT	CASHRMVGEKLFF	TRBV28	TRBJ1-4	-	-
TGTGCCAGCAGCCTCGCGGGGGGTGAGCAGTTCTTC	CASSLAGGEQFF	TRBV7-9	TRBJ2-1	-	TRBD2
TGTGCCAGCAGTTCCGGACAGCCTAACAATGAGCAGTTCTTC	CASSSGQPNNEQFF	TRBV6-5	TRBJ2-1	-	-
TGTGCCAGTAGTATATTGGCGGGGGAACCAGATACGCAGTATTTT	CASSILAGEPDTQYF	TRBV19	TRBJ2-3	-	TRBD2
TGTGCCAGCAGCGAGCCCCAGACCTATGGCTACACCTTC	CASSEPQTYGYTF	TRBV5-4	TRBJ1-2	-	-
TGTGCCAGCAGCTTACATGAGGTAAGGACGTACTACAATGAGCAGTTCTTC	CASSLHEVRTYYNEQFF	TRBV7-6	TRBJ2-1	once	-
TGTGCCAGCAGTTCCGCCCCTTCGGTCCCGCTTAATGAAAAACTGTTTTTT	CASSSAPSVPLNEKLFF	TRBV27	TRBJ1-4	-	-
TGTGCCAGCAGGACAGTGGACAGCCTCAATCAGCCCCAGCATTTT	CASRTVDSLNQPQHF	TRBV6-5	TRBJ1-5	few	-
TGTGCCACCAGCAGAGATCGACAGGGGGGAGGCTACACCTTC	CATSRDRQGGGYTF	TRBV15	TRBJ1-2	-	TRBD1
TGTGCCAGCAGTTACTCAGGGATCGGGGGCTACACCTTC	CASSYSGIGGYTF	TRBV6-2/TRBV6-3	TRBJ1-2	-	-
TGTGCCAGCAGTTACTCCCAGAGGGGTGGTTATGGCTACACCTTC	CASSYSQRGGYGYTF	TRBV6-6	TRBJ1-2	-	-
TGTGCCAGCAGGTCCTTAGCGGGGGGCACCGGGGAGCTGTTTTTT	CASRSLAGGTGELFF	TRBV7-3	TRBJ2-2	-	TRBD2
TGTGCCAGCAGTGAAGCGCCGAGTCCAGAGACGAAACTGTTTTTT	CASSEAPSPETKLFF	TRBV6-1	TRBJ1-4	-	-
TGTGCCAGCAGCCCAACGTGGGGGCAAGAGACCCAGTACTTC	CASSPTWGQETQYF	TRBV7-2	TRBJ2-5	-	-
TGTGCCAGCAGCGACGGGACAGGGGGAGGGAATGAGCAGTTCTTC	CASSDGTGGGNEQFF	TRBV11-3	TRBJ2-1	-	TRBD1
TGTGCCAGCAGCCAAGCCCATCAGGGGAATAACTATGGCTACACCTTC	CASSQAHQGNNYGYTF	TRBV4-2	TRBJ1-2	-	-
TGTGCCAGCAGTTACAATAGGGGCCTCGAGGGTGAAGCTTTCTTT	CASSYNRGLEGEAFF	TRBV6-2/TRBV6-3	TRBJ1-1	-	-
TGTGCCAGCAGCACACTAGCGGGGCCTAGCACAGATACGCAGTATTTT	CASSTLAGPSTDTQYF	TRBV7-2	TRBJ2-3	-	TRBD2
TGTGCCAGCAGTAAGACGACCTTGAACACTGAAGCTTTCTTT	CASSKTTLNTEAFF	TRBV2	TRBJ1-1	once	-
TGTGCCATCAGTGACCGCCGGGACAACGGCAATCAGCCCCAGCATTTT	CAISDRRDNGNQPQHF	TRBV10-3	TRBJ1-5	-	-
TGTGCCCACGGCAGGGCTAATTCACCCCTCCACTTT	CAHGRANSPLHF	TRBV30	TRBJ1-6	-	-
TGTGCCAGCAGCCGACTAGTTTCTGAAGCTTTCTTT	CASSRLVSEAFF	TRBV6-5	TRBJ1-1	-	-
TGCGCCAGCAGCCAAGATATGGCAGGGGAGGAAAAACTGTTTTTT	CASSQDMAGEEKLFF	TRBV4-1	TRBJ1-4	-	-
TGTGCCAGCAGTCACCCACAGGGGGAGAACACTGAAGCTTTCTTT	CASSHPQGENTEAFF	TRBV6-6	TRBJ1-1	-	TRBD1
TGTGCCAGCAGCCAAGCCTTGGGCGGCTACTCCTACAATGAGCAGTTCTTC	CASSQALGGYSYNEQFF	TRBV3-1/TRBV3-2	TRBJ2-1	once	-
TGTGCCAGCAGACGGCTTTCGAGTCGGAACACTGAAGCTTTCTTT	CASRRLSSRNTEAFF	TRBV6-5	TRBJ1-1	-	-
TGTGCCAGCAGCTATAGCGGACGGGAGACCCAGTACTTC	CASSYSGRETQYF	TRBV9	TRBJ2-5	-	-
TGTGCCAGTAAGCGGGTCGGAGAGACCCAGTACTTC	CASKRVGETQYF	TRBV7-2	TRBJ2-5	-	-
TGTGCCAGCAGCCAAGCGGCACGGGTAGGGTTCGAGCAGTACTTC	CASSQAARVGFEQYF	TRBV4-2	TRBJ2-7	-	-
TGTGCCAGCAGCCAAGATTGGACAGGGGGAGGTGAGCAGTTCTTC	CASSQDWTGGGEQFF	TRBV4-2	TRBJ2-1	-	TRBD1
TGCGCCAGCAGCCCCAGGCCGGGGGCTGGAAACACCATATATTTT	CASSPRPGAGNTIYF	TRBV4-3	TRBJ1-3	-	-
TGCGCCAGCAGCCCTCAAGTTAACTATGGCTACACCTTC	CASSPQVNYGYTF	TRBV5-1	TRBJ1-2	-	-
TGTGCCAGCTCGCCGGGGCAGGGCTCCGGAAACACCATATATTTT	CASSPGQGSGNTIYF	TRBV18	TRBJ1-3	once	-
TGCAGCGTTGTTTCGTATGGGACAGGGGTTAGGGGATTGTACGAGCAGTACTTC	CSVVSYGTGVRGLYEQYF	TRBV29-1	TRBJ2-7	-	TRBD1
TGTGCCTGGGCCGTTGCCTATGGCTACACCTTC	CAWAVAYGYTF	TRBV30	TRBJ1-2	-	-
TGTGCCAGTAGCCCCGGGACAGGGGTTCGAACAGATACGCAGTATTTT	CASSPGTGVRTDTQYF	TRBV19	TRBJ2-3	-	TRBD1
TGTGCCAGCAGCAGGACAGGGACGGACTATGGCTACACCTTC	CASSRTGTDYGYTF	TRBV6-5	TRBJ1-2	-	TRBD1
TGTGCCAGCAGCGTAGAGGCTAACCATGGGACCCAGTACTTC	CASSVEANHGTQYF	TRBV9	TRBJ2-5	-	-
TGTGCCACCAGCGGCAGCCGGCTCGAGTACGAGCAGTACTTC	CATSGSRLEYEQYF	TRBV15	TRBJ2-7	-	-
TGTGCCAGTAGTCTACAGGGCCTAATTTCACCCCTCCACTTT	CASSLQGLISPLHF	TRBV19	TRBJ1-6	once	-
TGTGCCAGCAGCCGTGGGACACTGAACACTGAAGCTTTCTTT	CASSRGTLNTEAFF	TRBV5-4	TRBJ1-1	-	-
TGTGCCAGCAGTTACGAGGGGAATCAGCCCCAGCATTTT	CASSYEGNQPQHF	TRBV6-2/TRBV6-3	TRBJ1-5	once	-
TGTGCCAGCAGCCCCGTAGGGTCCGGGACAGCCTATGGCTACACCTTC	CASSPVGSGTAYGYTF	TRBV7-9	TRBJ1-2	-	TRBD1